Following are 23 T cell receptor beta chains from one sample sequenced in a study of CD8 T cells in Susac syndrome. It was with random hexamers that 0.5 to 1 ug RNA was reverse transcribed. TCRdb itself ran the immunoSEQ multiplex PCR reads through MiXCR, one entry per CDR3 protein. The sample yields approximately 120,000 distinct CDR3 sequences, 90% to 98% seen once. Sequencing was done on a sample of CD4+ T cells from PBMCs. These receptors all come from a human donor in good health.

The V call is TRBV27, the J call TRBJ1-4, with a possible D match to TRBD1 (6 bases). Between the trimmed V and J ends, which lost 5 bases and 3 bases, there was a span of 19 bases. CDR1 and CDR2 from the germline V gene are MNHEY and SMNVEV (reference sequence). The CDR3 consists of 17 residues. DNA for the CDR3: TGTGCCAGCAGTAACACAGGGTATTCTTCGGCTAATGAAAAACTGTTTTTT. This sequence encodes CASSNTGYSSANEKLFF.

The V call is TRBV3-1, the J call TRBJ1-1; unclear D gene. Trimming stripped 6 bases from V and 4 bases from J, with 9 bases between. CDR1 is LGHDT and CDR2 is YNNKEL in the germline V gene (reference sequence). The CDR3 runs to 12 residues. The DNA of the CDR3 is TGTGCCAGCAGTCAGGCAGCCACTGAAGCTTTCTTT. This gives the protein CASSQAATEAFF.

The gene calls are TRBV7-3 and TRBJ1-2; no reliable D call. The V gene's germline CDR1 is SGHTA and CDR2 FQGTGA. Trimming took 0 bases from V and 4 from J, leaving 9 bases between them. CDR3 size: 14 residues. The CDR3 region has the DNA TGTGCCAGCAGCTTAACGTCAGGTGGCTATGGCTACACCTTC. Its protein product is CASSLTSGGYGYTF.

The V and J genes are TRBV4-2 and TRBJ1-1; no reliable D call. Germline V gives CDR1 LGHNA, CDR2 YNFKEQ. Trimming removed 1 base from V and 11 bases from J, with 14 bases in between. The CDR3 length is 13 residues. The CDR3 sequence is CASSQVSAQDAFF. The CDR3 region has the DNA TGTGCCAGCAGCCAAGTCAGCGCCCAGGATGCTTTCTTT.

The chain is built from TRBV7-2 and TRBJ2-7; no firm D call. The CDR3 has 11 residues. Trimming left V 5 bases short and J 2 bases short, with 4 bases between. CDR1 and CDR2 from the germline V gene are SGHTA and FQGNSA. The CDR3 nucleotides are TGTGCCAGCAGCGGTACCTACGAGCAGTACTTC. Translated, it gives CASSGTYEQYF.

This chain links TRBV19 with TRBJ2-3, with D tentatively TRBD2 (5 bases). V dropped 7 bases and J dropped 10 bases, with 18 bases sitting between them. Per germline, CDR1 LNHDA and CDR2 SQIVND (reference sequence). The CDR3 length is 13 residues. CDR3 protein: CASTTYPDGAQYF. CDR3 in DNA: TGTGCCAGTACCACATATCCAGACGGGGCGCAGTATTTT.

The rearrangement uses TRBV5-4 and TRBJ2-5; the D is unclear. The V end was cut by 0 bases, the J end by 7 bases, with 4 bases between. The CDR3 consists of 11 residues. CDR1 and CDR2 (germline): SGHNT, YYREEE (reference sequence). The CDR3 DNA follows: TGTGCCAGCAGCTTGGCTCCGACCCAGTACTTC. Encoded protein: CASSLAPTQYF.

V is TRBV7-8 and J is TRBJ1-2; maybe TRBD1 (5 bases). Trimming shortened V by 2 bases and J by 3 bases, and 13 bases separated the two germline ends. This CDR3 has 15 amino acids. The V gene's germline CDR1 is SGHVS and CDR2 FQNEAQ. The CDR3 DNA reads TGTGCCAGCAGCTTACTCGGCAGGGAGGACTATGGCTACACCTTC. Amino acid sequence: CASSLLGREDYGYTF. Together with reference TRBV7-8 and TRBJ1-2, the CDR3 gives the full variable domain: GAGVSQSPRYKVAKRGQDVALRCDPISGHVSLFWYQQALGQGPEFLTYFQNEAQLDKSGLPSDRFFAERPEGSVSTLKIQRTQQEDSAVYLCASSLLGREDYGYTFGSGTRLTVV.

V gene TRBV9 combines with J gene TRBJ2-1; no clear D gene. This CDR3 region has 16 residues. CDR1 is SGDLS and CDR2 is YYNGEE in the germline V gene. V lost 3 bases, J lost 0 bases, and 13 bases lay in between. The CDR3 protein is CASSGRNPLSYNEQFF. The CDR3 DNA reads TGTGCCAGCAGCGGACGGAACCCACTCTCCTACAATGAGCAGTTCTTC.

The CDR3 sequence: CATSESARGPDTQYF. CDR3 nucleotide sequence: TGTGCCACCAGTGAATCCGCTCGGGGTCCAGATACGCAGTATTTT. This rearrangement joins TRBV24-1 to TRBJ2-3, with D perhaps matching TRBD2 (5 bases). The CDR3 runs 15 residues. CDR1 and CDR2 (germline): KGHDR, SFDVKD. V was cut by 4 bases and J by 4 bases, with 14 bases left in between.

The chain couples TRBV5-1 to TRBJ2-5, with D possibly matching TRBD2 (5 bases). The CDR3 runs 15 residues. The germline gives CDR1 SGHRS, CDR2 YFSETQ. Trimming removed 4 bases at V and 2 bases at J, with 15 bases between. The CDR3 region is CASSPTGRGQETQYF. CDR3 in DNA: TGCGCCAGCAGCCCTACCGGACGAGGGCAAGAGACCCAGTACTTC.

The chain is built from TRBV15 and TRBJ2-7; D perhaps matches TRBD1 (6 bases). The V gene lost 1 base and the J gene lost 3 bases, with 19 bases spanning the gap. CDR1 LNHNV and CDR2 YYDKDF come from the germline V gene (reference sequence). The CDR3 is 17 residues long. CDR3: CATSRAQYRVSGYEQYF. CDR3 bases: TGTGCCACCAGCAGAGCCCAGTACAGGGTTTCGGGCTACGAGCAGTACTTC.

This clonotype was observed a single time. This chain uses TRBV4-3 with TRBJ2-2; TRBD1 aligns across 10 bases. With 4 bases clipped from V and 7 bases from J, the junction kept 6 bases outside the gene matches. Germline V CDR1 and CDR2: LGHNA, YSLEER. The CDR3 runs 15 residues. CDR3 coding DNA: TGCGCCAGCAGCCCCGGGACAGGGGCGGTCGGGGAGCTGTTTTTT. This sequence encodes CASSPGTGAVGELFF.

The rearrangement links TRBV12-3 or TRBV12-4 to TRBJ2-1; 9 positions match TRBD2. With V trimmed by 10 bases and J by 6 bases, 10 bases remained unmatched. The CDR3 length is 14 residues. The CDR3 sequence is CATTPGLAGNEQFF. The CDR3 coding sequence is TGTGCCACCACACCGGGACTAGCCGGCAATGAGCAGTTCTTC.

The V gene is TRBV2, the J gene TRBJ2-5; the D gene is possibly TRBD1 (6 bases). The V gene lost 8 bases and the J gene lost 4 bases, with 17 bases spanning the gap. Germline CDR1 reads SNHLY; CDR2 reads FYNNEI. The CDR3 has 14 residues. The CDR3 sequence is CASGDTPPRETQYF. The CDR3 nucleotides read TGTGCCAGCGGGGACACCCCTCCGAGAGAGACCCAGTACTTC. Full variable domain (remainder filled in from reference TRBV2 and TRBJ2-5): EPEVTQTPSHQVTQMGQEVILRCVPISNHLYFYWYRQILGQKVEFLVSFYNNEISEKSEIFDDQFSVERPDGSNFTLKIRSTKLEDSAMYFCASGDTPPRETQYFGPGTRLLVL.

In DNA, the CDR3 is TGTGCCTGGATTAAGGTTGGCGGGGAAAAACTGTTTTTT. Protein sequence: CAWIKVGGEKLFF. The chain has TRBV30 and TRBJ1-4; D remains ambiguous. V lost 4 bases and J 8 bases, leaving 14 bases between the germline ends. CDR3 size: 13 residues. Per the germline V gene, CDR1 is GTSNPN and CDR2 is SVGIG (reference sequence).

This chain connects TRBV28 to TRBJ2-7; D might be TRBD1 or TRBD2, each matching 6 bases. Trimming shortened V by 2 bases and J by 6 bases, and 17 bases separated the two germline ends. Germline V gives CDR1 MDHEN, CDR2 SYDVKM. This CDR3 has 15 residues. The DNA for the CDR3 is TGTGCCAGCAGTTTAGGAGTGGCACAGGGAGGCGAGCAGTACTTC. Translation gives CASSLGVAQGGEQYF.

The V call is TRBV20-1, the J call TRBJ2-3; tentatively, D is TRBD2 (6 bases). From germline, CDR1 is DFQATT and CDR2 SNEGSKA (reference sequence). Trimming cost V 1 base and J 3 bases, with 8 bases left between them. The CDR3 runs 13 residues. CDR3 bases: TGCAGTGCTAGAGGCGGGAAGACAGATACGCAGTATTTT. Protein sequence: CSARGGKTDTQYF.

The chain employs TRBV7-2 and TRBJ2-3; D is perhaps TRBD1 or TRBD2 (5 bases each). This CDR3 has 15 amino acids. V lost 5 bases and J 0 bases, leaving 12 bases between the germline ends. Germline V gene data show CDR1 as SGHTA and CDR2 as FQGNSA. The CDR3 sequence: CASSPGTLSTDTQYF. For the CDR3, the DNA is TGTGCCAGCAGCCCGGGGACCTTGAGCACAGATACGCAGTATTTT.

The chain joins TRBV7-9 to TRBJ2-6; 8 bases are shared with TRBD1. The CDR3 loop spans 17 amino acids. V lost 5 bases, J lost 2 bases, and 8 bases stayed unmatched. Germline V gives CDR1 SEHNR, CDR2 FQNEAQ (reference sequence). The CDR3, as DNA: TGTGCCAGCAGCCCAAGTCAGGGGGCCGCTGGGGCCAACGTCCTGACTTTC. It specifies CASSPSQGAAGANVLTF.

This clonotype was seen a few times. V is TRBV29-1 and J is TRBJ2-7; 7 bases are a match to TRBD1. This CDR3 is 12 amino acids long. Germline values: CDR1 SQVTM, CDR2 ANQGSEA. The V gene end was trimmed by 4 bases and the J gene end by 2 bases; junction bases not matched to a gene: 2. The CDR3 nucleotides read TGCAGCGTTGCAGACAGGGCCTACGAGCAGTACTTC. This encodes CSVADRAYEQYF.

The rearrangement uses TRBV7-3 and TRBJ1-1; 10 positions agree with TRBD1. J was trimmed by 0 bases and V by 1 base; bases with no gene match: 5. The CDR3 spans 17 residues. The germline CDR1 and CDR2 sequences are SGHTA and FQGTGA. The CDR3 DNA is TGTGCCAGCAGCTTAATGGGGACAGGGGTCATGAACACTGAAGCTTTCTTT. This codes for CASSLMGTGVMNTEAFF.

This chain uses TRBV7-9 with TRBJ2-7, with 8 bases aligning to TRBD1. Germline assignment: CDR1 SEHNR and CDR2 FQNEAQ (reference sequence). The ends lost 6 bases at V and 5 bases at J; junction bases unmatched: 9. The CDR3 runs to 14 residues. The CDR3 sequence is CASRSQGAKNEQYF. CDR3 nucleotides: TGTGCCAGCAGATCCCAGGGGGCGAAGAACGAGCAGTACTTC.